This T cell receptor (beta chain) was recovered during a study of T cell changes during pregnancy in multiple sclerosis. Assay: immunoSEQ multiplex PCR; the TCRdb copy retains only in-frame clones and omits some. Of roughly 97,000 clones in the sample, just over 90% were seen once. The CDR3 has 14 residues. Germline V gene lookup returns CDR1 SEHNR and CDR2 FQNEAQ (reference sequence). V was pared by 3 bases and J by 1 base, with 9 bases between. Material: peripheral blood, obtained in the second trimester of pregnancy. This chain joins TRBV7-9 and TRBJ1-1; a weak D match, TRBD1 (5 bases). The TCR was taken from a female donor in good health, enrolled as a control in a pregnancy study. In DNA, the CDR3 is TGTGCCAGCAGCTTCCAGGGTAGGAACACTGAAGCTTTCTTT. Translation gives CASSFQGRNTEAFF.